This entry lists 28 T cell receptor beta chains sequenced from one sample in a study of T cell repertoires in cytomegalovirus infection. TCRdb re-analysed the reads in MiXCR, keeping a single row per CDR3 protein. The data hold almost 550,000 distinct CDR3 sequences, with about 17% observed a single time. The sequencing sample was made of CD8+ T cells from PBMCs. The receptors were sampled from a human donor in good health (CMV status not recorded). Some clones in this sample may be carry-over from other donors' samples.

This clonotype has at least ten counts. This sequence joins TRBV27 and TRBJ1-4; 8 bases match TRBD1. The CDR3 contains 13 residues. The germline CDR1 and CDR2 sequences are MNHEY and SMNVEV (reference sequence). The J segment lost 3 bases and the V segment lost 6 bases, leaving 0 bases of the junction unmatched. CDR3 sequence: CASSRGPNEKLFF. In nucleotides, the CDR3 is TGTGCCAGCAGCAGGGGGCCTAATGAAAAACTGTTTTTT. The whole variable domain, remainder taken from reference TRBV27 and TRBJ1-4, is EAQVTQNPRYLITVTGKKLTVTCSQNMNHEYMSWYRQDPGLGLRQIYYSMNVEVTDKGDVPEGYKVSRKEKRNFPLILESPSPNQTSLYFCASSRGPNEKLFFGSGTQLSVL.

This clonotype was seen many times. CDR3 bases: TGTGCCAGCAGCTCTAGCGACACTTCTAGCACAGATACGCAGTATTTT. This encodes CASSSSDTSSTDTQYF. J is TRBJ2-3 and V is TRBV7-9, with D possibly matching TRBD2 (6 bases). Germline assignment: CDR1 SEHNR and CDR2 FQNEAQ (reference sequence). V lost 4 bases and J lost 0, with 14 bases in between. CDR3 length: 16 residues.

This clonotype was picked up many times. The chain recombines TRBV28 with TRBJ2-7; D remains unclear. This CDR3 contains 12 residues. Germline CDR1 MDHEN, CDR2 SYDVKM. V dropped 4 bases and J dropped 4 bases, with 8 bases sitting between them. Here the CDR3 DNA reads TGTGCCAGCAGTTCTCCAGGTTACGAGCAGTACTTC. As protein: CASSSPGYEQYF.

This clonotype was found many times. This chain uses TRBV7-3 with TRBJ2-5; the match to TRBD2 covers 9 bases. Per germline, CDR1 SGHTA and CDR2 FQGTGA. The ends lost 3 bases at V and 2 bases at J; junction bases unmatched: 4. This CDR3 is built from 15 residues. CDR3 in amino acids: CASSFGLAGQETQYF. The CDR3, as DNA: TGTGCCAGCAGCTTCGGGCTAGCGGGGCAAGAGACCCAGTACTTC.

In its sample, this clonotype was seen a few times. The V and J genes are TRBV7-6 and TRBJ1-5, with 12 nucleotides matching TRBD1. J was trimmed by 2 bases and V by 7 bases; bases with no gene match: 12. Per the germline V gene, CDR1 is SGHVS and CDR2 is FNYEAQ. CDR3 size: 18 residues. CDR3 amino acids: CASTEGGDRGPGNQPQHF. CDR3 DNA sequence: TGTGCCAGCACCGAGGGGGGGGACAGGGGGCCGGGCAATCAGCCCCAGCATTTT.

Note on this clonotype: Germline and junction disagree at one end, which may indicate a read error. The chain uses TRBV7-6 and TRBJ2-3, with a weak D call TRBD2 (5 bases). CDR1 and CDR2 (germline): SGHVS, FNYEAQ. The CDR3 runs 14 residues. CDR3 DNA sequence: TGTGCTAGCAGCCCTAGCCGAAGCACAGATACGCAGTATTTT. Its protein product is CASSPSRSTDTQYF.

Ten or more counts support this clonotype. The V call is TRBV6-2 or TRBV6-3, the J call TRBJ2-7; 8 positions match TRBD1. Germline V gene lookup returns CDR1 MNHEY and CDR2 SVGEGT. This CDR3 has 17 residues. With V trimmed by 5 bases and J by 2 bases, 14 bases remained unmatched. The CDR3 here is CASSPRPGQVIPYEQYF. The DNA for the CDR3 is TGTGCCAGCAGTCCCAGACCGGGACAGGTGATCCCCTACGAGCAGTACTTC.

This clonotype was found a few times. This chain uses TRBV27 with TRBJ2-1; 8 bases match TRBD2. Germline V CDR1 and CDR2: MNHEY, SMNVEV (reference sequence). Trimming cost V 6 bases and J 7 bases; bases outside gene matches: 14. The CDR3 totals 16 residues. The CDR3 here is CASSTSQRERGNEQFF. Written as DNA, the CDR3 is TGTGCCAGCAGCACGTCTCAGCGGGAGCGTGGTAATGAGCAGTTCTTC.

This clonotype was detected many times. In nucleotides, the CDR3 is TGTGCCAGCATCCCCCAGCGGGAGGGGGGCAATGAGCAGTTCTTC. It translates to CASIPQREGGNEQFF. The rearrangement joins TRBV12-3 or TRBV12-4 to TRBJ2-1; 10 nucleotides match TRBD2. After removal of 7 bases from V and 6 bases from J, the junction contained 9 bases not matched to a gene. The CDR3 is 15 residues long.

In the case of this clonotype: The likely explanation is a read error, given a far larger clone one base away. The J gene is TRBJ2-1, the V gene TRBV7-6; no firm D call. Per the germline V gene, CDR1 is SGHVS and CDR2 is FNYEAQ. The V end lost 6 bases, the J end lost 2 bases, and 8 bases lay between the germline ends. The CDR3 covers 13 residues. CDR3 sequence: CASRLSAYNEQFF. Here the CDR3 DNA reads TGTGCCAGCAGGTTAAGCGCCTACAATGAGCAGTTCTTC.

This clonotype came up many times. V usage is TRBV7-9 and J usage is TRBJ2-5; TRBD1 matches 8 bases. The CDR3 length is 16 residues. V was clipped by 5 bases and J by 4 bases; unmatched bases: 12. Germline CDR1 reads SEHNR; CDR2 reads FQNEAQ (reference sequence). CDR3 bases: TGTGCCAGCAGCGAAATGATCAGGGGGCCAGGAGAGACCCAGTACTTC. Its translation: CASSEMIRGPGETQYF.

The sample holds a few counts of this clonotype. This chain joins TRBV6-2 or TRBV6-3 and TRBJ2-3; 7 nucleotides align to TRBD2. With 2 bases clipped from V and 1 base from J, the junction kept 3 bases outside the gene matches. The CDR3 contains 15 residues. Per the germline V gene, CDR1 is MNHEY and CDR2 is SVGEGT. The CDR3 DNA follows: TGTGCCAGCAGTTACCCCAGCGGGGGCACAGATACGCAGTATTTT. Its protein product is CASSYPSGGTDTQYF.

The rearrangement joins TRBV4-1 to TRBJ2-3, with TRBD2 matching 10 bases. Per the germline V gene, CDR1 is MGHRA and CDR2 is YSYEKL. This CDR3 has 17 amino acids. Trimming cost V 6 bases and J 6 bases; bases outside gene matches: 15. DNA of the CDR3: TGCGCCAGCAGTCGGCCGGGGGGCAGCGGGGGGGAGGATACGCAGTATTTT. Translation: CASSRPGGSGGEDTQYF.

A few counts support this clonotype. J is TRBJ2-7 and V is TRBV9, with 10 bases fitting TRBD2. Per the germline V gene, CDR1 is SGDLS and CDR2 is YYNGEE. CDR3 length: 16 amino acids. The trim removed 0 bases at V and 0 bases at J, leaving 3 bases unmatched. The CDR3 is CASSVGSSGSSYEQYF. For the CDR3, the DNA is TGTGCCAGCAGCGTAGGGTCTAGCGGGAGCTCCTACGAGCAGTACTTC. Full variable domain (rest looked up from reference TRBV9 and TRBJ2-7): DSGVTQTPKHLITATGQRVTLRCSPRSGDLSVYWYQQSLDQGLQFLIQYYNGEERAKGNILERFSAQQFPDLHSELNLSSLELGDSALYFCASSVGSSGSSYEQYFGPGTRLTVT.

This clonotype was seen repeatedly, ten times or more. The V call is TRBV7-6, the J call TRBJ1-4, with 11 bases that match TRBD1. The CDR3 extends over 14 amino acids. Germline V gives CDR1 SGHVS, CDR2 FNYEAQ. V trimming: 5 bases; J trimming: 7 bases; junction bases outside the gene matches: 3. CDR3 region: CASSGTGGGEKLFF. DNA of the CDR3: TGTGCCAGCAGCGGGACAGGGGGAGGTGAAAAACTGTTTTTT.

The rearrangement uses TRBV9 and TRBJ1-1, with a possible D match to TRBD1 (5 bases). This CDR3 comprises 14 residues. The V end was cut by 3 bases, the J end by 4 bases, with 13 bases between. CDR1 and CDR2 (germline): SGDLS, YYNGEE. CDR3 loop: CASSGRDRVTEAFF. The CDR3 DNA reads as TGTGCCAGCAGCGGCCGGGACCGGGTCACTGAAGCTTTCTTT.

This clonotype was detected many times. V gene TRBV28 combines with J gene TRBJ1-5; D not certain. Germline V CDR1 and CDR2: MDHEN, SYDVKM. The V and J ends lost 3 bases and 6 bases respectively, with 12 bases between them. The CDR3 sequence is 14 residues long. DNA of the CDR3: TGTGCCAGCAGTTTGTTGGGATCAGGTCAGCCCCAGCATTTT. Translated: CASSLLGSGQPQHF.

In this sample, this clonotype turned up many times. The chain is built from TRBV7-9 and TRBJ2-7; D not certain. The CDR3 has 13 residues. V lost 5 bases to trimming and J lost 2 bases, with 10 bases between them. From germline, CDR1 is SEHNR and CDR2 FQNEAQ (reference sequence). The CDR3 DNA reads TGTGCCAGCAGCCCAAGGACCGCCTACGAGCAGTACTTC. It translates to CASSPRTAYEQYF.

This sequence joins TRBV7-2 and TRBJ1-5; D is unclear. This CDR3 has 15 amino acids. Germline V gives CDR1 SGHTA, CDR2 FQGNSA. Trimming removed 1 base at V and 6 bases at J, with 13 bases between. CDR3 in DNA: TGTGCCAGCAGCTTAGGAGTGGGAAAACCTCAGCCCCAGCATTTT. This codes for CASSLGVGKPQPQHF.

This clonotype was detected only a few times. The rearrangement links TRBV6-2 or TRBV6-3 to TRBJ2-2, with 7 bases matching TRBD2. This CDR3 comprises 15 residues. CDR1 is MNHEY and CDR2 is SVGEGT in the germline V gene. After removal of 5 bases from V and 4 bases from J, the junction contained 7 bases not matched to a gene. The CDR3 bases are TGTGCCAGCAGTGGGACGGAGCGGGGCACCGGGGAGCTGTTTTTT. Translation gives CASSGTERGTGELFF.

In this sample, this clonotype turned up a few times. This chain connects TRBV5-1 to TRBJ2-1; 9 bases map to TRBD2. From germline, CDR1 is SGHRS and CDR2 YFSETQ. After removal of 6 bases from V and 6 bases from J, the junction contained 7 bases not matched to a gene. CDR3 size: 14 residues. The CDR3: CASTLTSGSNEQFF. Written as DNA, the CDR3 is TGCGCCAGCACCCTGACTAGCGGTTCCAATGAGCAGTTCTTC. The complete variable domain, with remaining parts taken from reference TRBV5-1 and TRBJ2-1, reads KAGVTQTPRYLIKTRGQQVTLSCSPISGHRSVSWYQQTPGQGLQFLFEYFSETQRNKGNFPGRFSGRQFSNSRSEMNVSTLELGDSALYLCASTLTSGSNEQFFGPGTRLTVL.

This clonotype was observed at least ten times. The V gene is TRBV12-3 or TRBV12-4, the J gene TRBJ1-4; D remains unclear. Trimming took off 8 bases at V and 8 bases at J, with 18 bases between the two ends. This CDR3 has 14 residues. CDR3 bases: TGTGCCAGCGTCCGAGGATTAAACCTGGAAAAACTGTTTTTT. Its protein product is CASVRGLNLEKLFF.

Details on this clonotype: A read error may account for a junction end that differs from germline. This rearrangement joins TRBV24-1 to TRBJ1-1; TRBD1 agrees at 8 bases. Germline CDR1 and CDR2: KGHDR and SFDVKD. This CDR3 has 13 residues. DNA of the CDR3: TGTGCCACCAGGGACAGGGCGAACACTGAAGCTCTCTTT. This sequence encodes CATRDRANTEALF.

This clonotype appeared many times. This rearrangement joins TRBV7-9 to TRBJ2-3; 7 bases match TRBD2. Germline CDR1 reads SEHNR; CDR2 reads FQNEAQ (reference sequence). V was pared by 3 bases and J by 2 bases, with 8 bases of the junction left unmatched. CDR3 length equals 16 residues. CDR3 DNA: TGTGCCAGCAGCTTCCGCCTAGCGGCCTACACAGATACGCAGTATTTT. It is translated as CASSFRLAAYTDTQYF.

The chain links TRBV20-1 to TRBJ1-2, with a possible D match to TRBD1 (5 bases). Germline CDR1 reads DFQATT; CDR2 reads SNEGSKA (reference sequence). The CDR3 runs to 10 residues. V shed 7 bases and J shed 7 bases, with 10 bases lying between them. CDR3 in amino acids: CSEEGSGYTF. The CDR3 DNA reads as TGCAGTGAGGAGGGGTCTGGCTACACCTTC.

The rearrangement uses TRBV3-1 and TRBJ1-3; D is ambiguous. There are 15 residues in the CDR3. V lost 0 bases to trimming and J lost 0 bases, with 6 bases between them. CDR1 and CDR2 (germline): LGHDT, YNNKEL (reference sequence). CDR3 coding DNA: TGTGCCAGCAGCCAAGAGCATAGCTCTGGAAACACCATATATTTT. It is translated as CASSQEHSSGNTIYF. Looking up the rest from reference TRBV3-1 and TRBJ1-3 gives the full variable domain: DTAVSQTPKYLVTQMGNDKSIKCEQNLGHDTMYWYKQDSKKFLKIMFSYNNKELIINETVPNRFSPKSPDKAHLNLHINSLELGDSAVYFCASSQEHSSGNTIYFGEGSWLTVV.

The CDR3 region is CASSVPGQGTSGNTIYF. The CDR3 DNA reads as TGTGCCAGTAGCGTCCCGGGACAGGGAACCTCTGGAAACACCATATATTTT. The rearrangement links TRBV19 to TRBJ1-3; 9 nucleotides agree with TRBD1. Trimming cost V 6 bases and J 0 bases; bases outside gene matches: 9. The germline V gene encodes CDR1 LNHDA and CDR2 SQIVND (reference sequence). The CDR3 is made up of 17 amino acids.

This clonotype was seen ten or more times. The rearrangement joins TRBV27 to TRBJ2-7, with a tentative D call TRBD1 (5 bases). The CDR3 extends over 15 amino acids. The germline V gene has CDR1 MNHEY and CDR2 SMNVEV (reference sequence). Trimming removed 4 bases from V and 2 bases from J, with 15 bases in between. CDR3 protein: CASSSGSGIAYEQYF. Written as DNA, the CDR3 is TGTGCCAGCAGTTCGGGCTCAGGGATAGCCTACGAGCAGTACTTC.